A single TCR beta chain is shown here with its context. The entry originates in a study of blood T cell repertoires in COVID-19. Background on the study: PBMCs, B-cell-depleted T cells, or T cells were the source of the cDNA or gDNA that made up the material.

The CDR3 runs 14 residues. CDR1 is LGHDT and CDR2 is YNNKEL in the germline V gene (reference sequence). V dropped 5 bases and J dropped 3; count of bases not matched to a gene: 5. Per the original data handling: Amplification of reference gene primers provided the estimated nucleated cell counts. Assay used: immunoSEQ multiplex PCR; TCRdb lists only in-frame clones, some missing. V and J calls and clone size are given by that table; D and trimming were obtained from the DNA. The repertoire holds around 150,000 clones, with about 90% as singletons. The sample comprised peripheral blood. The receptor comes from a man aged 50 to 59 with active or convalescent COVID-19. The chain combines TRBV3-1 (or the pseudogene TRBV3-2) with TRBJ2-7; 9 bases align to TRBD1. The CDR3 is CASSYRDRDYEQYF. The CDR3 DNA reads as TGTGCCAGCAGCTACCGGGACAGGGACTACGAGCAGTACTTC.